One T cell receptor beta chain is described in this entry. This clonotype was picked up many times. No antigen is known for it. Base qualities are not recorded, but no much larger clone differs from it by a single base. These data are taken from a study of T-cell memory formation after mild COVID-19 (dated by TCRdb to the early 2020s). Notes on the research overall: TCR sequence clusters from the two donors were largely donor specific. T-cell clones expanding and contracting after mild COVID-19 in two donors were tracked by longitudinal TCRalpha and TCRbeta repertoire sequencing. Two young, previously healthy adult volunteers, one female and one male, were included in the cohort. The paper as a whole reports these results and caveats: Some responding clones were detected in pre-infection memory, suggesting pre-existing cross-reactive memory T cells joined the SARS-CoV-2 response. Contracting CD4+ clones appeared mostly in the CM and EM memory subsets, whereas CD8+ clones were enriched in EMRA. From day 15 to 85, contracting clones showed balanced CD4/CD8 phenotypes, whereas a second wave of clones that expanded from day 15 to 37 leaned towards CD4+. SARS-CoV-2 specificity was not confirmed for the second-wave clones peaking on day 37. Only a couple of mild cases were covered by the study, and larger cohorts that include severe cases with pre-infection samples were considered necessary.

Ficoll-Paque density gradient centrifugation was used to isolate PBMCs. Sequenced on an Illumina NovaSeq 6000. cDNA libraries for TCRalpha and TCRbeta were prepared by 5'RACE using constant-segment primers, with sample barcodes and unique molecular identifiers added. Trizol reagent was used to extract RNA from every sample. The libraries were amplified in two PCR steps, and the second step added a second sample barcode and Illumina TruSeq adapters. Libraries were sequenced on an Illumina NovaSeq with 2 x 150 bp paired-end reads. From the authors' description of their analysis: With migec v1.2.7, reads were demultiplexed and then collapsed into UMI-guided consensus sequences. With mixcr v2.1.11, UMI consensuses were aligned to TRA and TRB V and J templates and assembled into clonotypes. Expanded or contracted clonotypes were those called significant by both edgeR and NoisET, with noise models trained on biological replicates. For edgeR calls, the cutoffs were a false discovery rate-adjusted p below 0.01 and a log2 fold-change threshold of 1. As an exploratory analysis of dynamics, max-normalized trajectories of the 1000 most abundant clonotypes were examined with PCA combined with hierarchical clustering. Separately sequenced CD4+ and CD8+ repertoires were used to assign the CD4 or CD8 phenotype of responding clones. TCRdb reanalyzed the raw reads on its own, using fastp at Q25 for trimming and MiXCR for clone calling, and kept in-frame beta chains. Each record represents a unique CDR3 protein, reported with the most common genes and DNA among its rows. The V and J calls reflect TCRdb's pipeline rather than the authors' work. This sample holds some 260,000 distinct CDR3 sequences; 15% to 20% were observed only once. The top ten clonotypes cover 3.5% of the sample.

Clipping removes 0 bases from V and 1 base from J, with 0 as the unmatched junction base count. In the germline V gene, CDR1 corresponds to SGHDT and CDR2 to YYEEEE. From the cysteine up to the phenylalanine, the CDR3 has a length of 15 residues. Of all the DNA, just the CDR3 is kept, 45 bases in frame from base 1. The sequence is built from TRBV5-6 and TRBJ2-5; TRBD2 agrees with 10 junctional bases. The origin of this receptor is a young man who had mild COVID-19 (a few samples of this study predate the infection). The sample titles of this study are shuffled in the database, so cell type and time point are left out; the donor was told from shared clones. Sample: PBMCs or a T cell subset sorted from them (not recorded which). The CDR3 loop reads CASSLASGSQETQYF. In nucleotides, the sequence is TGTGCCAGCAGCTTGGCTAGCGGGAGCCAAGAGACCCAGTACTTC.